The rows below give T cell receptor beta chains drawn from one sample of a study of CD8 T cells in Susac syndrome. TCRdb ran MiXCR on the immunoSEQ multiplex PCR reads and lists one entry per CDR3 protein. Of about 180,000 distinct CDR3 sequences in the sample, 85% to 95% were seen once. Sequencing was carried out using CD8+ T cells from PBMCs. The receptors come from a human donor with multiple sclerosis. Each CDR3 is given with its conserved first and last residue.

V gene: TRBV7-9; CDR3 length: 17; J gene: TRBJ2-1; CDR3 protein: CASSPSVLAGATNEQFF
V gene: TRBV20-1; CDR3 length: 14; J gene: TRBJ2-7; CDR3 protein: CSASVGVSSYEQYF
V gene: TRBV27; CDR3 length: 13; J gene: TRBJ2-1; CDR3 protein: CASSAGSYNEQFF
V gene: TRBV20-1; CDR3 length: 13; J gene: TRBJ1-1; CDR3 protein: CSARVNTGTEAFF
V gene: TRBV20-1; CDR3 length: 14; J gene: TRBJ1-1; CDR3 protein: CSARGPGQAREAFF
V gene: TRBV18; CDR3 length: 12; J gene: TRBJ2-1; CDR3 protein: CASAERATEQFF
V gene: TRBV9; CDR3 length: 12; J gene: TRBJ1-2; CDR3 protein: CASSSRYEPSTF
V gene: TRBV7-9; CDR3 length: 11; J gene: TRBJ2-4; CDR3 protein: CASSSGDQQYF
V gene: TRBV7-9; CDR3 length: 14; J gene: TRBJ2-1; CDR3 protein: CASSSSPSYNEQFF
V gene: TRBV7-9; CDR3 length: 13; J gene: TRBJ2-3; CDR3 protein: CALEPGGTDTQYF
V gene: TRBV27; CDR3 length: 12; J gene: TRBJ2-1; CDR3 protein: CAAGRQHNEQFF
V gene: TRBV12-5; CDR3 length: 14; J gene: TRBJ1-1; CDR3 protein: CASGLHGLNTEAFF
V gene: TRBV20-1; CDR3 length: 19; J gene: TRBJ1-5; CDR3 protein: CSAARITGGAGEIDQPQHF
V gene: TRBV27; CDR3 length: 15; J gene: TRBJ2-7; CDR3 protein: CASSLWARVRDEQYF
V gene: TRBV12-3/TRBV12-4; CDR3 length: 15; J gene: TRBJ2-1; CDR3 protein: CASSLLAGTSNEQFF
V gene: TRBV28; CDR3 length: 14; J gene: TRBJ2-7; CDR3 protein: CASSIAGVPYEQYF
V gene: TRBV15; CDR3 length: 16; J gene: TRBJ2-4; CDR3 protein: CATSTQGSGTKNIQYF
V gene: TRBV29-1; CDR3 length: 12; J gene: TRBJ2-7; CDR3 protein: CSVGGQTYEQYF
V gene: TRBV11-2; CDR3 length: 14; J gene: TRBJ2-7; CDR3 protein: CASSGRQGEYEQYF
V gene: TRBV29-1; CDR3 length: 17; J gene: TRBJ2-1; CDR3 protein: CSVEDLTLAGGPNEQFF
V gene: TRBV11-1; CDR3 length: 13; J gene: TRBJ1-1; CDR3 protein: CASSLEEAAEAFF
V gene: TRBV27; CDR3 length: 14; J gene: TRBJ2-1; CDR3 protein: CASSWPDRYNEQFF
V gene: TRBV4-1; CDR3 length: 13; J gene: TRBJ2-2; CDR3 protein: CASSQSIAGELFF
V gene: TRBV12-3/TRBV12-4; CDR3 length: 13; J gene: TRBJ1-2; CDR3 protein: CASSSRRHDGYTF
V gene: TRBV9; CDR3 length: 14; J gene: TRBJ1-1; CDR3 protein: CASSVEERNTEAFF
V gene: TRBV3-1; CDR3 length: 16; J gene: TRBJ2-7; CDR3 protein: CASSPSWGARSYEQYF
V gene: TRBV12-3/TRBV12-4; CDR3 length: 14; J gene: TRBJ2-1; CDR3 protein: CASSKGTIYNEQFF
V gene: TRBV9; CDR3 length: 15; J gene: TRBJ2-5; CDR3 protein: CASSPPPAIVETQYF
V gene: TRBV13; CDR3 length: 17; J gene: TRBJ1-1; CDR3 protein: CASSFDPLGAGNTEAFF
V gene: TRBV7-6; CDR3 length: 13; J gene: TRBJ2-7; CDR3 protein: CASSPALGYEQYF
V gene: TRBV2; CDR3 length: 14; J gene: TRBJ2-7; CDR3 protein: CASSDLWSNYEQYF
V gene: TRBV29-1; CDR3 length: 13; J gene: TRBJ1-2; CDR3 protein: CSVRGDSNYGYTF
V gene: TRBV12-3/TRBV12-4; CDR3 length: 13; J gene: TRBJ1-1; CDR3 protein: CASMRTGGTEAFF
V gene: TRBV4-1; CDR3 length: 15; J gene: TRBJ2-7; CDR3 protein: CASSQAPGVLYEQYF
V gene: TRBV6-6; CDR3 length: 14; J gene: TRBJ2-5; CDR3 protein: CASSTAGYQETQYF
V gene: TRBV29-1; CDR3 length: 10; J gene: TRBJ1-4; CDR3 protein: CSAQGEKLFF
V gene: TRBV13; CDR3 length: 16; J gene: TRBJ2-1; CDR3 protein: CASSLEGGGRDNEQFF
V gene: TRBV11-2; CDR3 length: 15; J gene: TRBJ1-3; CDR3 protein: CASSLSPDSGNTIYF
V gene: TRBV7-3; CDR3 length: 15; J gene: TRBJ2-1; CDR3 protein: CASSLGLGSYNEQFF
V gene: TRBV29-1; CDR3 length: 14; J gene: TRBJ2-1; CDR3 protein: CSVPRGREMIEQFF
V gene: TRBV28; CDR3 length: 17; J gene: TRBJ2-5; CDR3 protein: CASSLFVGGSPQETQYF
V gene: TRBV28; CDR3 length: 13; J gene: TRBJ2-7; CDR3 protein: CASSFPGGYEQYF
V gene: TRBV2; CDR3 length: 15; J gene: TRBJ2-2; CDR3 protein: CASSGDRGDTGELFF
V gene: TRBV20-1; CDR3 length: 13; J gene: TRBJ1-1; CDR3 protein: CSARDPGGTEAFF
V gene: TRBV4-1; CDR3 length: 13; J gene: TRBJ1-2; CDR3 protein: CASSQGTGIGYTF
V gene: TRBV10-3; CDR3 length: 14; J gene: TRBJ2-7; CDR3 protein: CAISEGQGFSEQYF
V gene: TRBV15; CDR3 length: 14; J gene: TRBJ1-3; CDR3 protein: CATSRDRGSNTIYF
V gene: TRBV2; CDR3 length: 24; J gene: TRBJ2-1; CDR3 protein: CASSDVRSLGWGPQRAPRNNEQFF
V gene: TRBV10-3; CDR3 length: 15; J gene: TRBJ2-5; CDR3 protein: CAISGDRGHQETQYF